The 6 T cell receptor beta chains reported below all come from one sample, sequenced in a study of blood T cell repertoires in COVID-19 (TCRdb year 2020). The protocol used for the library was the immunoSEQ multiplex PCR assay. Held by TCRdb, this immuneACCESS table contains in-frame sequences only and omits some clones. Under half of the omission traces to an unresolved V gene where checked; the cause of the rest is unknown. The sample table contains roughly 50,000 clones; only one count was recorded for about nine tenths of them. Under 9% of the sample comes from the top ten. Sequenced material: peripheral blood. The receptor source for this set is a woman aged 40 to 55 with active COVID-19.

In nucleotides, the CDR3 is TGTGCCAGCAGCCAAGCGGGGGGGGTTGATACGCAGTATTTT. Translated, it gives CASSQAGGVDTQYF. V usage is TRBV3-1 (or the pseudogene TRBV3-2) and J usage is TRBJ2-3; 8 positions match TRBD2. Germline trimming cut 1 base from V and 6 bases from J; bases unmatched to any gene: 3. Germline assignment: CDR1 LGHDT and CDR2 YNNKEL (reference sequence). This CDR3 region has 14 residues.

The CDR3 loop reads CASSHPAGNTDTQYF. The CDR3 region has the DNA TGTGCCAGCAGCCACCCGGCGGGCAACACAGATACGCAGTATTTT. The V gene is TRBV6-2 or TRBV6-3, the J gene TRBJ2-3; D is perhaps TRBD2 (5 bases). Germline-derived CDR1 and CDR2 are MNHEY and SVGEGT. Trimming took off 6 bases at V and 2 bases at J, with 15 bases between the two ends. This CDR3 has 15 amino acids.

V usage is TRBV3-1 (or the pseudogene TRBV3-2) and J usage is TRBJ2-3, with a possible D match to TRBD2 (6 bases). The CDR3 has 16 amino acids. V lost 2 bases and J 1 base, leaving 13 bases between the germline ends. Germline V lookup: CDR1 LGHDT, CDR2 YNNKEL (reference sequence). This chain's CDR3 is CASSQFGGRGTDTQYF. For the CDR3, the DNA is TGTGCCAGCAGCCAATTCGGGGGTCGGGGCACAGATACGCAGTATTTT.

In DNA form, the CDR3 reads TGTGCCAGCAGCTTAGGACTAGCGGGGGTGGTAGAGACCCAGTACTTC. This translates into CASSLGLAGVVETQYF. The chain is built from TRBV7-2 and TRBJ2-5, with 12 bases that match TRBD2. V dropped 1 base and J dropped 4; count of bases not matched to a gene: 4. The CDR3 sequence is 16 residues long. CDR1 is SGHTA and CDR2 is FQGNSA in the germline V gene.

This clone was counted a single time. The chain uses TRBV7-9 and TRBJ2-1; D may be TRBD1 (7 bases). V was trimmed by 5 bases and J by 2 bases, leaving 13 bases between them. The CDR3 covers 15 residues. Germline lookup yields CDR1 SEHNR and CDR2 FQNEAQ (reference sequence). CDR3 nucleotides: TGTGCCAGCAGCCCAGGGGGGTCGACCTACAATGAGCAGTTCTTC. It specifies CASSPGGSTYNEQFF.

The chain combines TRBV4-2 with TRBJ2-1, with D hard to call. V was clipped by 1 base and J by 3 bases, with 10 bases between them. Germline values: CDR1 LGHNA, CDR2 YNFKEQ. The CDR3 sequence is 15 residues long. In DNA form, the CDR3 reads TGTGCCAGCAGCCAAGCGCGCCCACTCTACAATGAGCAGTTCTTC. It yields the protein CASSQARPLYNEQFF.